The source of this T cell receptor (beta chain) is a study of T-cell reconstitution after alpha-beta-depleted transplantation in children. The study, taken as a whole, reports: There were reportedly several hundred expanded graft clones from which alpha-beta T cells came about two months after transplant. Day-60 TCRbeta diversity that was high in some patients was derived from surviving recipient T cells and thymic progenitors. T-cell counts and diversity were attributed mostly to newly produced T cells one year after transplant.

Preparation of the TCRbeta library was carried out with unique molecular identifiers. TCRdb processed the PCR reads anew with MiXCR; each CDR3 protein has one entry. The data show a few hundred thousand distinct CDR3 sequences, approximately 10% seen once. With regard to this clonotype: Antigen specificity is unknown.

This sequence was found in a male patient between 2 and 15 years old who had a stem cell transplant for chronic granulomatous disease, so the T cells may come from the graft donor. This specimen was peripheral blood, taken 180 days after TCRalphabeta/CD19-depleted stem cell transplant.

The CDR3 loop is CASSQDDRRGTDTQYF. In DNA form, the CDR3 reads TGCGCCAGCAGCCAAGATGATCGACGGGGCACAGATACGCAGTATTTT. The chain joins TRBV4-3 to TRBJ2-3; D remains unclear. Looked up from germline, CDR1 is LGHNA and CDR2 is YSLEER. This CDR3 has 16 amino acids. Trimming cost V 0 bases and J 1 base, with 11 bases left between them.